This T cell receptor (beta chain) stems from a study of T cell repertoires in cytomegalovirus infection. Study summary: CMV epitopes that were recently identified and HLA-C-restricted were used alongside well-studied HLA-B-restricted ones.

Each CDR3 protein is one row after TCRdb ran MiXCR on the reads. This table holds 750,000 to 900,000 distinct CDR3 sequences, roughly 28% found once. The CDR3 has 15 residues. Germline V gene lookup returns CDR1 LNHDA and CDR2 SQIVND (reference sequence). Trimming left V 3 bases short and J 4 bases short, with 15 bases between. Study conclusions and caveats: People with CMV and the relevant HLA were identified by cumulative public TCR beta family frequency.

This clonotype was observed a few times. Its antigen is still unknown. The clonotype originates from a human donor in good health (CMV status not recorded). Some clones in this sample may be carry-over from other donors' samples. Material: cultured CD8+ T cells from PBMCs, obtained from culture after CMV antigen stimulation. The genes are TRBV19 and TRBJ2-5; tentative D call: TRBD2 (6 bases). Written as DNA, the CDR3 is TGTGCCAGTAGTATGAGGGAGGCTAGGGGAGAGACCCAGTACTTC. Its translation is CASSMREARGETQYF.